This section outlines one TCR beta chain sequence together with its context. Its target antigen remains unknown. No base quality values were provided; no much bigger clone lies one nucleotide off. The junction carries 15 bases between V and J, which are trimmed by 8 bases and 4 bases respectively. The CDR3, from cysteine to phenylalanine, totals 13 residues. Kept here is only the CDR3 DNA, which spans 39 bases and is read in frame from base 1. The germline V gene supplies CDR1 MNHEY and CDR2 SVGAGI. TCRbeta CDR3 regions were amplified from genomic DNA by means of the immunoSEQ Assay, a bias-controlled multiplex PCR. The paper's data handling went like this. The number of nucleated cells in each sample was estimated from the amplification of reference gene primers within the assay. To quantify the absolute abundance of each unique TCRbeta CDR3 rearrangement, sequence reads were collapsed and filtered. For each sample, productive Simpson clonality was calculated as the square root of Simpson's diversity index over productive rearrangements. What TCRdb holds here is the immuneACCESS table cut down to in-frame rearrangements. Part of the clones is not present; checked against another copy, under half of the missing clones reflect an unresolved V gene, and the others are unexplained. The DNA gave D and trimming, while V, J and clone size come from that table. The table for this sample lists 200,000 to 250,000 clones; approximately 81% of them were counted only once. The top ten clonotypes cover about 8.9% of the sample.

These data belong to a study of blood T cell repertoires in COVID-19 (dated by TCRdb to the early 2020s). For the study in its entirety: Samples covering the acute and convalescent phases of COVID-19 were provided by collaborators in the United States, Italy and Spain. The material from the prospective study consisted of cDNA or gDNA derived from T cells, B-cell-depleted T cells, or PBMCs. The dataset comprised deeply sampled blood TCRbeta repertoires from subjects exposed to, actively infected with, or recovered from COVID-19. A freely available public database, intended as a resource for researchers studying the immune response to SARS-CoV-2, is where the repertoires were released. Samples came from the ongoing ImmuneRACE study (first 160 participants) plus 1,254 subjects from 6 global collaborators. Sample metadata almost always included a de-identified subject ID, COVID-19 status, age in years and sex. Where HLA class I and class II types were available, the types were taken from metadata supplied by the sample provider, not from assay-based typing. Broader findings and caveats from the paper: The quantity of clinical and demographic metadata differed by source and by participant and was supplied without curation.

Enrolling through a virtual design, the prospective study's participants ranged in age from roughly 18 to 95 years and lived across 24 United States geographic areas. To assign participants to cohorts, the prospective study relied on clinical history that participants themselves reported in a screening survey and a study questionnaire. Mobile phlebotomists in the prospective study collected whole blood, serum and a nasopharyngeal or oropharyngeal swab from every participant. Over an approximately 2-month period, participants in the prospective study had the option of providing additional blood draws and questionnaires. Blood samples from the prospective study were shipped frozen or at room temperature prior to DNA extraction.

The rearranged chain carries TRBV6-5 and TRBJ2-7, with TRBD2 as a weak D call on 7 bases. Sequencing was performed on PBMCs or T cells enriched from blood (not recorded which). The sequence was collected from a woman aged 45-65 years with acute COVID-19. The CDR3 is CASVRGEGYEQYF. In nucleotide form, the sequence is TGTGCCAGCGTGAGGGGGGAGGGGTACGAGCAGTACTTC.